This T cell receptor (beta chain) was observed in a study of cytomegalovirus exposure and HLA in healthy donors. A note on this clone: Antigen unknown.

The primer mix had 60 Vbeta and 13 Jbeta primers. Method: immunoSEQ multiplex PCR; TCRdb's copy keeps in-frame clones and lacks some. The table includes 95,000 to 130,000 clones, over 8% detected once. Overall study results and limits: Among the CMV-associated chains, a few were confirmed in vitro as specific for CMV antigens. As was reported, the HLA-A and HLA-B alleles of most subjects were accurately predicted from TCR beta sequences. The productive fraction for most TCR beta V segments was about 90% or about 30% in an earlier analysis.

Donors were nominally healthy when sampled, though unrecorded immune exposures were likely. This sequence was found in a young man in good health and CMV-seronegative. Sample: PBMCs.

The CDR3 reads CASSLGQLSQYF. In nucleotides, the CDR3 is TGTGCCAGCAGCTTGGGACAGCTGAGCCAGTACTTC. The V and J genes are TRBV7-6 and TRBJ2-5, with 7 bases identical to TRBD1. The CDR3 totals 12 residues. Germline assignment: CDR1 SGHVS and CDR2 FNYEAQ. Germline trimming cut 3 bases from V and 10 bases from J; bases unmatched to any gene: 5.